This T cell receptor beta chain comes out of a study of beta chain features in type 1 diabetes. Sorting based on CD45RO/CCR7/CD25/CD127/CD95/CD27 separated CD4+ naive, central memory, regulatory and stem cell-like memory cells. Whole-study findings and limits: When Type 1 diabetes patients were examined, their TCRB CDR3s proved moderately but significantly shorter in all four CD4+ subsets. Patients' naive, central memory and Treg TCRB repertoires seemed closer to one another than those of healthy donors.

This CDR3 is 14 amino acids long. Per germline, CDR1 MNHNS and CDR2 SASEGT. V was clipped by 8 bases and J by 6 bases; unmatched bases: 9. This clone was recorded a few times. Its matching antigen is unknown. Expressed TCRB transcripts were sequenced, since all the RNA that had been isolated was reverse transcribed. Only in-frame clones appear in the TCRdb table, and some are missing; sequencing was by immunoSEQ multiplex PCR. The table lists 55,000 to 80,000 clones, roughly 49% of them singletons. Sequencing was carried out using central memory CD4+ T cells from blood. The chain employs TRBV6-1 and TRBJ1-5; 8 positions agree with TRBD1. This receptor was taken from a man aged 25-40 years with type 1 diabetes. This CDR3 is CASSGQGRIQPQHF. CDR3 sequence (DNA): TGTGCCAGCTCCGGACAGGGAAGAATTCAGCCCCAGCATTTT.